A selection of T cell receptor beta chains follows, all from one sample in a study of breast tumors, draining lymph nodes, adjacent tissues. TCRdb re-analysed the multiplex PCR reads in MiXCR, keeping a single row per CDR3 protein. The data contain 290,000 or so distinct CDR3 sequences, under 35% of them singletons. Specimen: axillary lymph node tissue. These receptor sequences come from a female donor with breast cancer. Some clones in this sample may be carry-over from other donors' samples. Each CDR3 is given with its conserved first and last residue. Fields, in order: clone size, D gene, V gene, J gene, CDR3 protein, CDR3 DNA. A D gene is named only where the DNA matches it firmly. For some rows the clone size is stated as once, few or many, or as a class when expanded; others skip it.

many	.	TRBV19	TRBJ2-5	CASSAWGRQETQYF	TGTGCCAGTAGTGCTTGGGGGAGACAAGAGACCCAGTACTTC
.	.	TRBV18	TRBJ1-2	CASSPPAAYGYTF	TGTGCCAGCTCACCACCGGCCGCCTATGGCTACACCTTC
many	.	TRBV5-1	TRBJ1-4	CASSLGGVQEKLFF	TGCGCCAGCAGCTTGGGGGGGGTGCAGGAAAAACTGTTTTTT
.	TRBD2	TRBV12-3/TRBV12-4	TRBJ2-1	CASSFIRAGGWDEQFF	TGTGCCAGCAGTTTTATTCGGGCGGGGGGCTGGGATGAGCAGTTCTTC
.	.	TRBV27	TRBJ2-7	CASARLGGYEQYF	TGTGCCAGCGCCAGACTGGGAGGCTACGAGCAGTACTTC
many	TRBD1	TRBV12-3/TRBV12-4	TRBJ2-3	CASSDRGRSTDTQYF	TGTGCCAGCAGTGACAGGGGAAGGAGCACAGATACGCAGTATTTT
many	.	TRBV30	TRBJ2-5	CAWRQQGWEPQETQYF	TGTGCCTGGAGACAACAGGGATGGGAGCCCCAAGAGACCCAGTACTTC
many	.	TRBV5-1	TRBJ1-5	CASSLEGLNQPQHF	TGCGCCAGCAGCTTGGAGGGGCTCAATCAGCCCCAGCATTTT
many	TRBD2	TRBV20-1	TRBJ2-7	CSARDGSAGGSYEQYF	TGCAGTGCTAGAGATGGGTCGGCGGGAGGGTCCTACGAGCAGTACTTC
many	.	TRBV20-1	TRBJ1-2	CSARAEAGLRGYTF	TGCAGTGCTAGGGCGGAGGCGGGTTTGAGGGGCTACACCTTC
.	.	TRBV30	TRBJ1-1	CAWRRGNTEAFF	TGTGCCTGGAGGAGGGGGAACACTGAAGCTTTCTTT
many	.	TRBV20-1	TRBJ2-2	CSATHQGIGELFF	TGCAGTGCTACTCACCAGGGGATCGGGGAGCTGTTTTTT
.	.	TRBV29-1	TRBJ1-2	CSVTRIGGSYGYTF	TGCAGCGTTACCCGGATAGGGGGTAGCTATGGCTACACCTTC
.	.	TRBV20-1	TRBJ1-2	CSARALQGSGYTF	TGCAGTGCTAGGGCCTTACAGGGCTCTGGCTACACCTTC
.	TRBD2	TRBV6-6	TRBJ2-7	CASSYSPGLAGEQYF	TGTGCCAGCAGTTACTCTCCCGGACTAGCGGGCGAGCAGTACTTC
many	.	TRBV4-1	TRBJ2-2	CASSPGKGYTGELFF	TGCGCCAGCAGCCCCGGAAAGGGTTACACCGGGGAGCTGTTTTTT
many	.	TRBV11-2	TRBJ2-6	CASSLDVSSGANVLTF	TGTGCCAGCAGCTTAGATGTCAGCTCTGGGGCCAACGTCCTGACTTTC
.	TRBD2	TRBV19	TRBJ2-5	CASSRTSGRGDETQYF	TGTGCCAGTAGTAGGACTAGCGGGAGGGGGGACGAGACCCAGTACTTC
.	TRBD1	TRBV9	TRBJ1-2	CASSLSPGQTLPSYGYTF	TGTGCCAGCAGCCTATCTCCGGGACAGACTCTACCGTCCTATGGCTACACCTTC
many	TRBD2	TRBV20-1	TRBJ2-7	CSARGLAGDYEQYF	TGCAGTGCTAGAGGACTAGCGGGGGACTACGAGCAGTACTTC
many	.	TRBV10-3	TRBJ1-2	CAISALTENYGYTF	TGTGCCATCAGCGCCCTGACAGAGAACTATGGCTACACCTTC
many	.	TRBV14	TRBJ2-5	CASSQQAETQYF	TGTGCCAGCAGCCAACAAGCAGAGACCCAGTACTTC
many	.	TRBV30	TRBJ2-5	CAWYSEYQETQYF	TGTGCCTGGTACAGTGAGTACCAAGAGACCCAGTACTTC
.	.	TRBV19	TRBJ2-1	CASSIEEMGGRPGSSYNEQLF	TGTGCCAGTAGTATAGAGGAAATGGGGGGTCGGCCGGGGAGCTCCTACAATGAGCAGCTCTTC
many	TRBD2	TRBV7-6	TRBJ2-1	CASSLTYYGTSANNEQFF	TGTGCCAGCAGCTTAACGTACTACGGGACTAGCGCTAACAATGAGCAGTTCTTC
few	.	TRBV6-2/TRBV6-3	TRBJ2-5	CASSYPSGRPNQETQYF	TGTGCCAGCAGTTACCCCAGCGGAAGACCGAACCAAGAGACCCAGTACTTC
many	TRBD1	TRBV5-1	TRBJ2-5	CASSPTDDRAETQYF	TGCGCCAGCAGCCCGACCGATGACAGGGCGGAGACCCAGTACTTC
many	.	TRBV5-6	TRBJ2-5	CASSSSTGIQETQYF	TGTGCCAGCAGCTCTTCGACAGGCATTCAAGAGACCCAGTACTTC